This T cell receptor (beta chain) was retrieved from a study of glioma-infiltrating T cells after dendritic cell vaccination. This sample's time point: after dendritic cell vaccination, including at tumor progression/relapse. Fresh-frozen tumor tissue and more than two years of survival data were available for all. Germline V gene sequence: CDR1 SNHLY, CDR2 FYNNEI. This CDR3 has 16 amino acids. Germline trimming cut 2 bases from V and 5 bases from J; bases unmatched to any gene: 8. The primer mix had 60 V beta and 13 J beta primers. Libraries were prepared by immunoSEQ multiplex PCR; TCRdb keeps only in-frame clonotypes and omits some of them. The sample holds 110,000 or so clones; about 90% are singletons and the top ten take approximately 2.7%.

Here the sequenced sample was blood, taken after dendritic cell vaccination. The chain links TRBV2 to TRBJ2-5; 10 nucleotides match TRBD2. This receptor was taken from a human donor with glioblastoma. This chain's CDR3 is CASSERVAGGSETQYF. The DNA for the CDR3 is TGTGCCAGCAGTGAACGAGTAGCGGGGGGTTCGGAGACCCAGTACTTC.